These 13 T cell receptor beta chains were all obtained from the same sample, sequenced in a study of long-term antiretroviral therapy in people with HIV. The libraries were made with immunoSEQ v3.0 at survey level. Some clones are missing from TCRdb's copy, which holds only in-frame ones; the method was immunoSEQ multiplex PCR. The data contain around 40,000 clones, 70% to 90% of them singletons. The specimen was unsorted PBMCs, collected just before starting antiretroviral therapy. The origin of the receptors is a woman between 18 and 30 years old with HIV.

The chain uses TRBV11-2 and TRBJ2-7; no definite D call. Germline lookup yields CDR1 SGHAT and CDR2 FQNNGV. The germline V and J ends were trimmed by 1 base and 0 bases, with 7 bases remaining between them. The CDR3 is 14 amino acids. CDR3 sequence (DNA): TGTGCCAGCAGCTTAGTCTCCAGCTCCTACGAGCAGTACTTC. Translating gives CASSLVSSSYEQYF.

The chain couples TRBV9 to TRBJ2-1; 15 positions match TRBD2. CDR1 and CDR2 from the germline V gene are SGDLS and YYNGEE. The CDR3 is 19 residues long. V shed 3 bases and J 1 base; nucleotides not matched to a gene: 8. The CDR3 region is CASSASGLAGGRSYNEQFF. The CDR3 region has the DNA TGTGCCAGCAGCGCCTCGGGACTAGCGGGAGGAAGATCCTACAATGAGCAGTTCTTC.

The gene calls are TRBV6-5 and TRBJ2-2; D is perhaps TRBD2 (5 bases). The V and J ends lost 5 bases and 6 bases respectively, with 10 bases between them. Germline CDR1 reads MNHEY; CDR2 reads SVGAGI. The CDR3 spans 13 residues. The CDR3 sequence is CASSRTSAGELFF. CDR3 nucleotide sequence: TGTGCCAGCAGTCGGACTTCGGCCGGGGAGCTGTTTTTT.

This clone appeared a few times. CDR3 residues: CASTGLDTGELFF. The DNA of the CDR3 is TGTGCCAGCACCGGTCTCGACACCGGGGAGCTGTTTTTT. The V gene is TRBV2, the J gene TRBJ2-2; no clear D. The CDR3 totals 13 residues. Between the trimmed V and J ends, which lost 7 bases and 3 bases, there was a span of 9 bases. Looked up from germline, CDR1 is SNHLY and CDR2 is FYNNEI.

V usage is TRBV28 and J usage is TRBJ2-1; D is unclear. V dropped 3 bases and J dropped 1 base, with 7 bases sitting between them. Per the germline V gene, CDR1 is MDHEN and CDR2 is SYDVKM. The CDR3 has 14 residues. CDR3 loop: CASSFGRSYNEQFF. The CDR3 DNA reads TGTGCCAGCAGTTTTGGCCGGTCCTACAATGAGCAGTTCTTC. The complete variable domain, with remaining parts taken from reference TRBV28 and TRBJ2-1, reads DVKVTQSSRYLVKRTGEKVFLECVQDMDHENMFWYRQDPGLGLRLIYFSYDVKMKEKGDIPEGYSVSREKKERFSLILESASTNQTSMYLCASSFGRSYNEQFFGPGTRLTVL.

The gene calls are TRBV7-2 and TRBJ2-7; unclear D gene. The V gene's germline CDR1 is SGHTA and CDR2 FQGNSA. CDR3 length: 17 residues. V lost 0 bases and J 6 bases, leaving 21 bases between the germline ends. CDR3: CASSLAEGPGPAGEQYF. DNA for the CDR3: TGTGCCAGCAGCTTAGCAGAAGGACCGGGCCCCGCTGGCGAGCAGTACTTC.

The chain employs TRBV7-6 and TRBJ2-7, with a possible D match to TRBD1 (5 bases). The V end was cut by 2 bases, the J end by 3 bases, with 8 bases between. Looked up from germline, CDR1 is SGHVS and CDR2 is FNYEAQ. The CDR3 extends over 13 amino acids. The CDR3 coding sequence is TGTGCCAGCAGCTTACAGGGCGACTACGAGCAGTACTTC. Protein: CASSLQGDYEQYF.

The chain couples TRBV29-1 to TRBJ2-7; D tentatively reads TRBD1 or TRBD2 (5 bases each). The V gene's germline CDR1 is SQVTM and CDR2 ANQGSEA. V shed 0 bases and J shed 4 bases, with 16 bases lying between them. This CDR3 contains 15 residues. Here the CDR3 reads CSVEDKEGRQYEQYF. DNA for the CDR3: TGCAGCGTTGAAGATAAAGAGGGACGGCAGTACGAGCAGTACTTC.

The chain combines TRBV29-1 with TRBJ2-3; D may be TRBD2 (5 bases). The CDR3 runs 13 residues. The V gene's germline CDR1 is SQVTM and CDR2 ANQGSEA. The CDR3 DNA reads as TGCAGTATTAACGGACTGAACACAGATACGCAGTATTTT. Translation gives CSINGLNTDTQYF.

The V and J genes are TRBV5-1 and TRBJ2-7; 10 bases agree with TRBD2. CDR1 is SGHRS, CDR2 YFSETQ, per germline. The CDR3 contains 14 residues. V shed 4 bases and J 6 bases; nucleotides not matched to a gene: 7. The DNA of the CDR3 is TGCGCCAGCAGCCCTGCGGGACTAGCGTCCGAGCAGTACTTC. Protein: CASSPAGLASEQYF.

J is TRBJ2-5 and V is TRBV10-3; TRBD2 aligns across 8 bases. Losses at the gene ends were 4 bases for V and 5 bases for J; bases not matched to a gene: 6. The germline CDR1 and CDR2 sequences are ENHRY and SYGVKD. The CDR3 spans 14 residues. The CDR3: CAISGREGRETQYF. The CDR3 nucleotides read TGTGCCATCAGTGGCCGGGAGGGCAGGGAGACCCAGTACTTC.

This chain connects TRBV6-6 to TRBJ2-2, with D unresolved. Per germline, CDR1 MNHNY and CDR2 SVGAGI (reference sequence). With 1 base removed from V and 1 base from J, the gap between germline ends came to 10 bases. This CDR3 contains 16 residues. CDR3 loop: CASSYYQGRNTGELFF. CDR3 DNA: TGTGCCAGCAGTTACTATCAAGGGCGGAACACCGGGGAGCTGTTTTTT.

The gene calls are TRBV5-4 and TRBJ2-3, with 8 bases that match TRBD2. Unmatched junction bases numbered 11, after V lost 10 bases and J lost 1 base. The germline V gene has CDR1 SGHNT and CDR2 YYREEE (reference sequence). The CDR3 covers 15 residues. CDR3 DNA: TGTGCCTGCGGGCTAGCGGGTCCCGGCACAGATACGCAGTATTTT. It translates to CACGLAGPGTDTQYF.